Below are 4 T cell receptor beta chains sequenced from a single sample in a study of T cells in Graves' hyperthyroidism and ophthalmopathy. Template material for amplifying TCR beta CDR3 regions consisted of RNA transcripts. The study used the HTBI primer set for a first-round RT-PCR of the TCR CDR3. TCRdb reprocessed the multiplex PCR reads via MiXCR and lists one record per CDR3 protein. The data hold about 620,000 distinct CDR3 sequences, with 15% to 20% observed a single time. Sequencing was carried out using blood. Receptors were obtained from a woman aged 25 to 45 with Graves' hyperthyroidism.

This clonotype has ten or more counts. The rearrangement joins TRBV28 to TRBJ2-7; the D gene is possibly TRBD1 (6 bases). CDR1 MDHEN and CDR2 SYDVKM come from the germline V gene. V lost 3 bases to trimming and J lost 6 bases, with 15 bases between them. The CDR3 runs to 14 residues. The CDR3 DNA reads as TGTGCCAGCAGTTTCCCAGGGGATCTTTCCGAGCAGTACTTC. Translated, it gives CASSFPGDLSEQYF.

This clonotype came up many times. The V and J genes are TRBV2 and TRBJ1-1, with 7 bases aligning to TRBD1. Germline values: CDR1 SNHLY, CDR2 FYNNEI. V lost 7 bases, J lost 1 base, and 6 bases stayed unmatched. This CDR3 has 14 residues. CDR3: CASTQGGSNTEAFF. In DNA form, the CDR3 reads TGTGCCAGCACCCAGGGGGGATCGAACACTGAAGCTTTCTTT.

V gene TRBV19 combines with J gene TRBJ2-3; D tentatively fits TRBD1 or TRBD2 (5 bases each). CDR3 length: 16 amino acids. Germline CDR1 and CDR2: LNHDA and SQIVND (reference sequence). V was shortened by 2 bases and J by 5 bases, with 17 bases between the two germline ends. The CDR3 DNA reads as TGTGCCAGTAGTATATTAGCAGACGGGGCGGAAGATACGCAGTATTTT. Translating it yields CASSILADGAEDTQYF.

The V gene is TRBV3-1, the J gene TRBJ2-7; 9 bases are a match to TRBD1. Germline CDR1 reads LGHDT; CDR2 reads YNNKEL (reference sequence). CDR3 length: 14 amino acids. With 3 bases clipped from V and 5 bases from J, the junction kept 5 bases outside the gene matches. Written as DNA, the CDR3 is TGTGCCAGCAGCCAGGGACAGGGTCAAGACGAGCAGTACTTC. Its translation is CASSQGQGQDEQYF.